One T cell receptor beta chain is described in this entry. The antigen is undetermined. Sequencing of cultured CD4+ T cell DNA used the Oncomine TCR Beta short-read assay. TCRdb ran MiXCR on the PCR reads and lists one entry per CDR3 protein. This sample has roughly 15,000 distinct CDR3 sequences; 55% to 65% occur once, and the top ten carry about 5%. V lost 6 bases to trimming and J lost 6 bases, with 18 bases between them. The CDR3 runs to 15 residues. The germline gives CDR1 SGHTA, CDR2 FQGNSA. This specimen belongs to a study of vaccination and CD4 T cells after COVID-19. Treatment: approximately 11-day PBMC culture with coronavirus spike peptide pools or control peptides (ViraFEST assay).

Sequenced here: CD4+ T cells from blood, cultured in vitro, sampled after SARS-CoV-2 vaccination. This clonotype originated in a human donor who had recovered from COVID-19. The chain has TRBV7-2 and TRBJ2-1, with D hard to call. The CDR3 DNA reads TGTGCCAGCAGTAGACAAGCCTCCCAAACCAATGAGCAGTTCTTC. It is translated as CASSRQASQTNEQFF.